The clone carrying this T cell receptor beta chain has a count of ten or more. As yet, its antigen is unknown. The record originates from a study of T cell repertoires in cytomegalovirus infection. General study findings and limits: Of the TCR beta families, the public ones yielded a cumulative frequency that identified carriers of CMV plus the relevant HLA.

TCRdb reanalysed the reads using MiXCR and keeps one entry per CDR3 protein. The table records around 450,000 distinct CDR3 sequences, about 11% of them present only once. Germline CDR1 and CDR2: SGHTA and FQGNSA. CDR3 length equals 15 residues. V lost 1 base to trimming and J lost 6 bases; unmatched junction nucleotides: 6. V is TRBV7-2 and J is TRBJ2-3; TRBD2 matches at 8 bases. The sequencing input was PBMCs. The sequence was obtained from a human donor in good health (CMV status not recorded). Some clones in this sample may be carry-over from other donors' samples. The CDR3: CASSLGLAGGDTQYF. The DNA of the CDR3 is TGTGCCAGCAGCTTAGGCCTAGCGGGCGGGGATACGCAGTATTTT.